Below, 19 T cell receptor beta chains from the same sample are listed, as sequenced in a study of CD8+CD57+ T cells in acquired aplastic anemia. Before being chosen for sequencing, patients had shown CD8+CD57+ cell expansion by flow cytometry. Profiles of TCR beta VDJ and CDR3 were generated from a genomic DNA template. In TCRdb, the reads were re-called with MiXCR into one record per CDR3 protein. Of some 200,000 distinct CDR3 sequences detected, about 60% appear once; the ten largest clones hold around 58%. The material sequenced was sorted CD4+, CD8+, or CD8+CD57+ T cells (not recorded which) from PBMCs. These receptors all stem from a human donor with aplastic anemia.

CDR3 region: CASSLGAGTLRTRDEQFF. The CDR3 DNA reads as TGTGCCAGCAGCCTAGGGGCTGGGACCCTAAGAACACGCGATGAGCAGTTCTTC. The chain uses TRBV7-6 and TRBJ2-1, with D perhaps TRBD1 or TRBD2 (5 bases each). Trimming took off 5 bases at V and 8 bases at J, with 28 bases between the two ends. The V gene's germline CDR1 is SGHVS and CDR2 FNYEAQ. The CDR3 extends over 18 amino acids.

The V gene is TRBV5-1, the J gene TRBJ2-3, with 8 bases lining up with TRBD1. Trimming cost V 5 bases and J 4 bases; bases outside gene matches: 6. The V gene's germline CDR1 is SGHRS and CDR2 YFSETQ. The CDR3 is made up of 14 amino acids. The CDR3 is CASRSGQGSDTQYF. The CDR3 nucleotides are TGCGCCAGCAGGTCCGGACAGGGATCAGATACGCAGTATTTT.

V gene TRBV7-8 combines with J gene TRBJ2-7; tentatively, D is TRBD1 (6 bases). Trimming took 5 bases from V and 2 from J, leaving 13 bases between them. The CDR3 is 14 residues long. Germline V gene lookup returns CDR1 SGHVS and CDR2 FQNEAQ. CDR3 DNA: TGTGCCAGCAGCCTCCAGACAGGCACCTACGAGCAGTACTTC. It yields the protein CASSLQTGTYEQYF.

Many counts were recorded for this clonotype. J is TRBJ2-7 and V is TRBV20-1, with D possibly matching TRBD2 (6 bases). Trimming stripped 3 bases from V and 3 bases from J, with 15 bases between. CDR3 length: 14 amino acids. Germline CDR1 is DFQATT and CDR2 is SNEGSKA (reference sequence). The CDR3 sequence is CSASIPGVIYEQYF. In DNA, the CDR3 is TGCAGTGCTAGTATTCCGGGGGTCATCTACGAGCAGTACTTC.

The chain carries TRBV7-8 and TRBJ2-7; D not resolved. Looked up from germline, CDR1 is SGHVS and CDR2 is FQNEAQ. CDR3 length: 13 amino acids. Trimming shortened V by 1 base and J by 4 bases, and 8 bases separated the two germline ends. CDR3 in amino acids: CASSLEIPYEQYF. The DNA of the CDR3 is TGTGCCAGCAGCTTAGAAATCCCTTACGAGCAGTACTTC.

This sequence joins TRBV20-1 and TRBJ2-7, with a tentative D call TRBD1 (6 bases). The CDR3 runs to 14 residues. V lost 3 bases and J 4 bases, leaving 16 bases between the germline ends. The V gene's germline CDR1 is DFQATT and CDR2 SNEGSKA (reference sequence). CDR3 region: CSASPGQRGYEQYF. The CDR3 nucleotides are TGCAGTGCTAGCCCCGGACAGCGAGGGTACGAGCAGTACTTC.

This clonotype was seen repeatedly, ten times or more. This chain connects TRBV11-2 to TRBJ2-7; a possible D gene is TRBD1 (5 bases). This CDR3 contains 14 residues. V gave up 3 bases and J gave up 1 base, with 10 bases separating them. The V gene's germline CDR1 is SGHAT and CDR2 FQNNGV. The DNA for the CDR3 is TGTGCCAGCAGCTTTAACCAGGGTTCCTACGAGCAGTACTTC. This encodes CASSFNQGSYEQYF. The variable domain in full, with the rest retrieved from reference TRBV11-2 and TRBJ2-7, is EAGVAQSPRYKIIEKRQSVAFWCNPISGHATLYWYQQILGQGPKLLIQFQNNGVVDDSQLPKDRFSAERLKGVDSTLKIQPAKLEDSAVYLCASSFNQGSYEQYFGPGTRLTVT.

This chain links TRBV12-3 or TRBV12-4 with TRBJ1-2; tentatively, D is TRBD1 (5 bases). CDR3 size: 15 residues. V was shortened by 2 bases and J by 4 bases, with 14 bases between the two germline ends. The CDR3 loop is CASSLSLRDPYGYTF. DNA for the CDR3: TGTGCCAGCAGTTTATCGTTACGGGACCCCTATGGCTACACCTTC.

The chain couples TRBV24-1 to TRBJ2-7; unclear D gene. The V and J ends lost 2 bases and 7 bases respectively, with 11 bases between them. This CDR3 spans 13 amino acids. Germline V CDR1 and CDR2: KGHDR, SFDVKD. CDR3: CATSDSNNVEQYF. The CDR3 DNA reads TGTGCCACCAGTGATTCAAATAACGTGGAGCAGTACTTC.

This clonotype showed up just a few times. The CDR3 DNA sequence: TGTGCCAGCAGCCAAGACACTAGCGGGGGGGATACAGATACGCAGTATTTT. Protein: CASSQDTSGGDTDTQYF. The genes are TRBV4-2 and TRBJ2-3; 13 bases align to TRBD2. J lost 3 bases, V lost 0 bases, and 3 bases had no gene match. Germline CDR1 LGHNA, CDR2 YNFKEQ. This CDR3 region has 17 residues.

This chain links TRBV20-1 with TRBJ2-7; D gene unclear. CDR1 and CDR2 from the germline V gene are DFQATT and SNEGSKA (reference sequence). The CDR3 extends over 12 amino acids. With 7 bases removed from V and 4 bases from J, the gap between germline ends came to 14 bases. The CDR3 region is CSGAKENYEQYF. DNA of the CDR3: TGCAGTGGAGCAAAAGAGAATTACGAGCAGTACTTC.

This clonotype was detected a few times. The CDR3 coding sequence is TGTGCCAGCGGGGGGTCGGCCGGGGAGCTGTTTTTT. Residues: CASGGSAGELFF. The chain combines TRBV27 with TRBJ2-2; possibly TRBD2 for D (6 bases). V was shortened by 8 bases and J by 6 bases, with 10 bases between the two germline ends. The CDR3 runs 12 residues. Germline V gene data show CDR1 as MNHEY and CDR2 as SMNVEV (reference sequence).

This chain connects TRBV11-3 to TRBJ2-3; 7 bases line up with TRBD1. V shed 6 bases, J shed 0 bases, and the junction held 6 bases outside the gene matches. Germline V gives CDR1 SGHNT, CDR2 YENEEA. The CDR3 sequence is 15 residues long. Here the CDR3 reads CASRQGYTSTDTQYF. The CDR3 nucleotides are TGTGCCAGCAGACAGGGGTATACTAGCACAGATACGCAGTATTTT.

V usage is TRBV11-2 and J usage is TRBJ2-5, with D perhaps matching TRBD1 (6 bases). Germline CDR1 SGHAT, CDR2 FQNNGV. V was pared by 0 bases and J by 4 bases, with 15 bases between. The CDR3 totals 16 residues. The CDR3 DNA reads TGTGCCAGCAGCTTAGACATTATGGGGGCGGGAGAGACCCAGTACTTC. Translating gives CASSLDIMGAGETQYF.

This clonotype was counted only a few times. This chain links TRBV10-3 with TRBJ1-6; D gene ambiguous. V lost 3 bases, J lost 8 bases, and 11 bases lay in between. Germline loops: CDR1 ENHRY, CDR2 SYGVKD. The CDR3 is 14 residues long. The CDR3 coding sequence is TGTGCCATCAGTGATTTGAGAGCAGATTCACCCCTCCACTTT. This codes for CAISDLRADSPLHF.

This clonotype turned up a few times. The CDR3, as DNA: TGTGCCAGCACCAGACAGGGGCAAGACACTGAAGCTTTCTTT. Amino acids: CASTRQGQDTEAFF. The chain combines TRBV7-2 with TRBJ1-1; 8 bases are shared with TRBD1. CDR3 size: 14 residues. J was trimmed by 3 bases and V by 7 bases; bases with no gene match: 7. Germline CDR1 and CDR2: SGHTA and FQGNSA.

The CDR3 DNA reads TGTGCCAGCAGTGAAGGACAGCCCCTCTCCTACGAGCAGTACTTC. It is translated as CASSEGQPLSYEQYF. The gene calls are TRBV2 and TRBJ2-7; D is possibly TRBD1 (5 bases). Germline CDR1 reads SNHLY; CDR2 reads FYNNEI. Trimming left V 1 base short and J 0 bases short, with 10 bases between. The length of the CDR3 is 15 residues.

This rearrangement joins TRBV7-2 to TRBJ1-6, with 12 nucleotides matching TRBD1. The V segment lost 5 bases and the J segment 5 bases; nucleotides outside the gene matches: 4. The CDR3 length is 16 residues. CDR1 is SGHTA and CDR2 is FQGNSA in the germline V gene. CDR3 loop: CASSPGQGADNSPLHF. CDR3 nucleotide sequence: TGTGCCAGCAGCCCGGGACAGGGGGCGGATAATTCACCCCTCCACTTT.

This clonotype appeared many times. The chain couples TRBV6-6 to TRBJ2-7, with D uncertain. V was clipped by 4 bases and J by 3 bases, with 13 bases between them. The CDR3 is 14 amino acids. Germline V gene data show CDR1 as MNHNY and CDR2 as SVGAGI (reference sequence). CDR3 nucleotides: TGTGCCAGCAGTTGGAGCGAGACCGACTACGAGCAGTACTTC. Protein sequence: CASSWSETDYEQYF.